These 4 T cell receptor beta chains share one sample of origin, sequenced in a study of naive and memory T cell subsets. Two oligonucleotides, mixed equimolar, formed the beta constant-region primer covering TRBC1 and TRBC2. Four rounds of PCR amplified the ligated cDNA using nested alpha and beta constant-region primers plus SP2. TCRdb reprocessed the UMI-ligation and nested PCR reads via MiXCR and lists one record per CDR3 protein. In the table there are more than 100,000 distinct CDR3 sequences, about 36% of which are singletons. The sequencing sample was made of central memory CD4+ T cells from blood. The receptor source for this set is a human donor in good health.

The CDR3 nucleotides read TGTGCCAGCGGGACTAGCGGGCTCGGCACAGATACGCAGTATTTT. Translation gives CASGTSGLGTDTQYF. The chain links TRBV28 to TRBJ2-3, with 12 bases matching TRBD2. This CDR3 has 15 residues. The junction had 4 bases not matched to a gene; V was cut back by 8 bases and J by 1 base. In germline, CDR1 is MDHEN, CDR2 SYDVKM.

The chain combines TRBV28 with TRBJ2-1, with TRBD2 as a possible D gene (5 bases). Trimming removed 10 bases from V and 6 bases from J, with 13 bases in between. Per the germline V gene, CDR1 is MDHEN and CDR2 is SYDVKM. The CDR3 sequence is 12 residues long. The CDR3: CATKERPNEQFF. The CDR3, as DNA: TGTGCCACCAAGGAGCGGCCCAATGAGCAGTTCTTC.

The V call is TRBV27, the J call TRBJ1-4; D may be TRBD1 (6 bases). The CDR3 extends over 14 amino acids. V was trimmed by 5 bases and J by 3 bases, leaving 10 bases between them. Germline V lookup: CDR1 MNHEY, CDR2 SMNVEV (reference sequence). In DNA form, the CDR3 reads TGTGCCAGCAGTACCAGGGGATCTAATGAAAAACTGTTTTTT. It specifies CASSTRGSNEKLFF.

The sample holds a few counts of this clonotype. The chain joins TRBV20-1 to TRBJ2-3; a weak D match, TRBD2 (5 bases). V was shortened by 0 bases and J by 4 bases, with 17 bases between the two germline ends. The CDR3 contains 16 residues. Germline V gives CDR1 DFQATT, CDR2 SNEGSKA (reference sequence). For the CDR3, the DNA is TGCAGTGCTAGAGATCTGGCTAGCCCTCACCCAGATACGCAGTATTTT. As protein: CSARDLASPHPDTQYF.